The sequence of this T cell receptor beta chain was determined in a study of response to subunit inactivated influenza vaccine. General study results and limits: A suggestion made by the authors is that each seasonal influenza vaccination recruits few new T cells.

As concerns this clonotype: The antigen is unknown.

V was shortened by 2 bases and J by 0 bases, with 14 bases between the two germline ends. CDR3 length: 17 residues. Germline-derived CDR1 and CDR2 are SEHNR and FQNEAQ (reference sequence). TCRdb called the RT-PCR reads again in MiXCR, with one record for every CDR3 protein. This sample yields about 830,000 distinct CDR3 sequences, of which 18% are seen a single time; roughly a tenth belongs to the top ten. The sequencing used PBMCs from blood, collected more than 4 days after vaccination. The chain carries TRBV7-9 and TRBJ2-4; tentatively, D is TRBD2 (5 bases). The sequence came from a man in his fifties or sixties who received an inactivated influenza vaccine. The CDR3 DNA reads as TGTGCCAGCAGCTTAAACCCCGGGGTGGTAGCCAAAAACATTCAGTACTTC. As protein: CASSLNPGVVAKNIQYF.